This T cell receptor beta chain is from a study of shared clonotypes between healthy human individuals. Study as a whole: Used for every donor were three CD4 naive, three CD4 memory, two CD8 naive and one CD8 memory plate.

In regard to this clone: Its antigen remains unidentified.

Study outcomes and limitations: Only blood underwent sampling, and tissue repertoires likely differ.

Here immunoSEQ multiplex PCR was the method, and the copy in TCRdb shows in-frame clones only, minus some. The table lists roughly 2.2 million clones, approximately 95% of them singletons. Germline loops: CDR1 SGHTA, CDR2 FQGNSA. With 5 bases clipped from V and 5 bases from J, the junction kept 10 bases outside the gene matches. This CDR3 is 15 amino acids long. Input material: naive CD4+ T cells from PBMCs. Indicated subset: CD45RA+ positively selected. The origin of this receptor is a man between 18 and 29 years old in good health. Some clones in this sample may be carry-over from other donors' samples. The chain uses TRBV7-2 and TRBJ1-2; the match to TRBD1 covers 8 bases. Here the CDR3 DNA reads TGTGCCAGCAGCACGAGGAGCAGGGGGCTTTATGGCTACACCTTC. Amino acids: CASSTRSRGLYGYTF. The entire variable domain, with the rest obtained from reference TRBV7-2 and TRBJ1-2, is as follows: GAGVSQSPSNKVTEKGKDVELRCDPISGHTALYWYRQSLGQGLEFLIYFQGNSAPDKSGLPSDRFSAERTGGSVSTLTIQRTQQEDSAVYLCASSTRSRGLYGYTFGSGTRLTVV.